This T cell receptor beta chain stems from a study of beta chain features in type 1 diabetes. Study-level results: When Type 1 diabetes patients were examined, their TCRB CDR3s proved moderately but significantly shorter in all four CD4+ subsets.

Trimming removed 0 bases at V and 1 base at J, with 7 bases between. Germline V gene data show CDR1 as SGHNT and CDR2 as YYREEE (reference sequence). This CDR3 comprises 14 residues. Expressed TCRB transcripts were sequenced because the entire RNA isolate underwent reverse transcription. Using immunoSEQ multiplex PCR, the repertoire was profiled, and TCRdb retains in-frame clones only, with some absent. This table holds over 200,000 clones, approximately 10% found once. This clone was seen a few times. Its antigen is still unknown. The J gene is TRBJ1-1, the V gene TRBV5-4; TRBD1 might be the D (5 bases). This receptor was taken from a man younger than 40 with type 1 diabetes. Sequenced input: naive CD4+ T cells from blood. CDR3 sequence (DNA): TGTGCCAGCAGCTTGGACAGGAGGAACACTGAAGCTTTCTTT. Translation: CASSLDRRNTEAFF.